This TCR beta chain originates from a study of OX40 agonist ivuxolimab in advanced cancers. Libraries were prepared by immunoSEQ multiplex PCR; TCRdb keeps only in-frame clonotypes and omits some of them. The table includes just over 50,000 clones, roughly 84% detected once. This clonotype was obtained from an adult with an advanced solid tumor such as melanoma, head and neck, liver or kidney cancer. This specimen was CD4+ or CD8+ T cells sorted from blood, taken in a trial of the OX40 agonist ivuxolimab.

CDR3 protein: CASSPNPQGISGNTIYF. CDR3 DNA: TGTGCCAGCAGCCCGAACCCACAGGGCATCTCTGGAAACACCATATATTTT. The V and J genes are TRBV5-4 and TRBJ1-3; possible D gene TRBD1, 6 bases. Germline-derived CDR1 and CDR2 are SGHNT and YYREEE (reference sequence). The CDR3 is 17 residues long. Trimming removed 4 bases at V and 0 bases at J, with 17 bases between.